The clone carrying this TCR beta chain was counted once. The antigen is unknown. The record originates from a study of lymphopenia after photon versus proton radiotherapy. Points from the study as a whole: After the lymphocyte nadir, photon-treated repertoires showed oligoclonal expansion, especially of CD8+ Temra cells. Under photons, naive T cells and diversity fell while effector/memory populations rose. Survival link was tested only in deceased patients; proton benefit remains a possibility. Larger post-nadir TCR diversity loss correlated inversely with survival in deceased patients.

CDR3 length equals 13 residues. V was pared by 5 bases and J by 1 base, with 8 bases between. Germline lookup yields CDR1 MNHNY and CDR2 SVGAGI (reference sequence). Measured with immunoSEQ multiplex PCR; TCRdb has only the in-frame clones, and not every one. The repertoire holds 4,500 to 6,500 clones, 70% to 90% seen once, with about 17% in the top ten. This chain joins TRBV6-6 and TRBJ1-1; tentative D call: TRBD1 (6 bases). The clonotype originates from a young man with gastric cancer. The source material was peripheral blood, sampled from a patient treated with photon-based radiotherapy. The CDR3 protein is CASSEGQNTEAFF. The DNA for the CDR3 is TGTGCCAGCAGTGAGGGACAGAACACTGAAGCTTTCTTT.